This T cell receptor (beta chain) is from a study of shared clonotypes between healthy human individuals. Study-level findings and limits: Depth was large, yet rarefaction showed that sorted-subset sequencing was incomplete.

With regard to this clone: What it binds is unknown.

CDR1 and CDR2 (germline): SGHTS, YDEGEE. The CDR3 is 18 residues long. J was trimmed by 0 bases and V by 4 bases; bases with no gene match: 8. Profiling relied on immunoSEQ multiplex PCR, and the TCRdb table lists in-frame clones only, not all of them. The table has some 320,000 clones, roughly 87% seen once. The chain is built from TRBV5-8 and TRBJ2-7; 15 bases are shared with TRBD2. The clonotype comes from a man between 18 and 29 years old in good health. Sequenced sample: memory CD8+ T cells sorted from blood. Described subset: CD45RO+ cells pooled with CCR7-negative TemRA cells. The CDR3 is CASSTWTSGGVDSYEQYF. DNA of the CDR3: TGTGCCAGCAGCACCTGGACTAGCGGGGGGGTCGACTCCTACGAGCAGTACTTC. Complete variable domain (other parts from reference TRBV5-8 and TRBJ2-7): EAGVTQSPTHLIKTRGQQATLRCSPISGHTSVYWYQQALGLGLQFLLWYDEGEERNRGNFPPRFSGRQFPNYSSELNVNALELEDSALYLCASSTWTSGGVDSYEQYFGPGTRLTVT.